One and the same sample provided the 20 T cell receptor beta chains below, sequenced in a study of T-cell reconstitution after alpha-beta-depleted transplantation in children. Preparation of the TCRbeta library was carried out with unique molecular identifiers. TCRdb reprocessed the PCR reads with MiXCR, giving one entry per CDR3 protein. The sample comprises around 410,000 distinct CDR3 sequences, roughly a tenth of which are singletons, and 4.5% to 7% rests with the top ten. The source was PBMCs from the stem cell graft donor, collected from the stem cell graft. The origin of the receptors is a human donor who donated a stem cell graft to a child with acute myeloid leukemia.

This clonotype was recorded at least ten times. V gene TRBV11-2 combines with J gene TRBJ2-1; the D gene is possibly TRBD1 (6 bases). The germline V and J ends were trimmed by 5 bases and 7 bases, with 9 bases remaining between them. The CDR3 totals 12 residues. CDR1 is SGHAT and CDR2 is FQNNGV in the germline V gene. Here the CDR3 reads CASSRQDNEQFF. Written as DNA, the CDR3 is TGTGCCAGCAGCCGACAGGATAATGAGCAGTTCTTC.

This clonotype has ten or more counts. J is TRBJ2-7 and V is TRBV10-3; perhaps TRBD1 as D (6 bases). Trimming shortened V by 9 bases and J by 1 base, and 16 bases separated the two germline ends. CDR3 size: 14 residues. CDR1 and CDR2 (germline): ENHRY, SYGVKD. Written as DNA, the CDR3 is TGTGCCATAACCCGGGACAAGGAATCCTACGAGCAGTACTTC. Translation: CAITRDKESYEQYF.

This clonotype came up a few times. This chain connects TRBV4-1 to TRBJ2-5; 9 bases map to TRBD2. The junction had 5 bases not matched to a gene; V was cut back by 1 base and J by 2 bases. CDR3 size: 16 residues. CDR1 and CDR2 (germline): MGHRA, YSYEKL. The CDR3 region has the DNA TGCGCCAGCAGCCAAGGACTAGCGGAACTACAAGAGACCCAGTACTTC. This translates into CASSQGLAELQETQYF.

The CDR3 spells CSARALAGSYNEQFF. CDR3 DNA: TGCAGTGCTAGAGCTCTAGCGGGATCCTACAATGAGCAGTTCTTC. The chain combines TRBV20-1 with TRBJ2-1; 9 bases fit TRBD2. This CDR3 has 15 amino acids. With 1 base clipped from V and 1 base from J, the junction kept 2 bases outside the gene matches. From germline, CDR1 is DFQATT and CDR2 SNEGSKA (reference sequence).

This clonotype showed up many times. This sequence joins TRBV7-9 and TRBJ2-4; D unresolved. The V and J ends lost 3 bases and 5 bases respectively, with 5 bases between them. Per the germline V gene, CDR1 is SEHNR and CDR2 is FQNEAQ (reference sequence). The CDR3 totals 12 residues. CDR3 nucleotide sequence: TGTGCCAGCAGCTTCGGTCAAAACATTCAGTACTTC. It codes for CASSFGQNIQYF.

This clonotype was seen a handful of times. The CDR3 DNA reads TGCGCCAGCAGCCTAAGCAGACTAGCGGGTCGAAATGCCAATGAGCAGTTCTTC. Protein sequence: CASSLSRLAGRNANEQFF. V usage is TRBV5-1 and J usage is TRBJ2-1; 10 bases align to TRBD2. Germline V gives CDR1 SGHRS, CDR2 YFSETQ. The CDR3 covers 18 residues. Trimming took 4 bases from V and 6 from J; bases not matched to a gene: 16.

This clonotype was recorded at least ten times. The J gene is TRBJ1-5, the V gene TRBV20-1, with a possible D match to TRBD1 (5 bases). The CDR3 extends over 16 amino acids. The V gene lost 6 bases and the J gene lost 0 bases, with 18 bases spanning the gap. CDR1 is DFQATT, CDR2 SNEGSKA, per germline (reference sequence). CDR3 region: CSARSGTGSSNQPQHF. The CDR3 DNA sequence: TGCAGTGCCAGATCTGGGACGGGAAGTAGCAATCAGCCCCAGCATTTT.

In this sample, this clonotype turned up many times. This rearrangement joins TRBV27 to TRBJ1-2; D unclear. This CDR3 region has 12 residues. In germline, CDR1 is MNHEY, CDR2 SMNVEV (reference sequence). V lost 3 bases and J 4 bases, leaving 6 bases between the germline ends. The CDR3 nucleotides are TGTGCCAGCAGTTTTAAGGGCTATGGCTACACCTTC. Translating gives CASSFKGYGYTF.

The J gene is TRBJ2-2, the V gene TRBV4-2; weak D call: TRBD2 (6 bases). The CDR3 sequence is 16 residues long. Germline CDR1 and CDR2: LGHNA and YNFKEQ. V lost 1 base and J lost 1, with 10 bases in between. The CDR3 loop is CASSQVGRENTGELFF. The CDR3 coding sequence is TGTGCCAGCAGCCAAGTAGGGCGGGAGAACACCGGGGAGCTGTTTTTT.

J is TRBJ2-7 and V is TRBV14, with no clear D. This CDR3 spans 14 amino acids. Trimming shortened V by 3 bases and J by 0 bases, and 9 bases separated the two germline ends. The V gene's germline CDR1 is SGHDN and CDR2 FVKESK. CDR3 in DNA: TGTGCCAGCAGCCACTCGGGCATCTCCTACGAGCAGTACTTC. The encoded protein is CASSHSGISYEQYF. The variable domain in full, completed from reference TRBV14 and TRBJ2-7, reads EAGVTQFPSHSVIEKGQTVTLRCDPISGHDNLYWYRRVMGKEIKFLLHFVKESKQDESGMPNNRFLAERTGGTYSTLKVQPAELEDSGVYFCASSHSGISYEQYFGPGTRLTVT.

This chain joins TRBV6-2 or TRBV6-3 and TRBJ2-7, with D unresolved. This CDR3 has 14 residues. V lost 2 bases, J lost 3 bases, and 11 bases lay in between. The germline gives CDR1 MNHEY, CDR2 SVGEGT. CDR3 nucleotide sequence: TGTGCCAGCAGTTACCCCACAGAGATCTACGAGCAGTACTTC. Protein sequence: CASSYPTEIYEQYF.

The sample holds many counts of this clonotype. The CDR3 coding sequence is TGTGCCAGTTCCAGGGACTGGGGGGCAGAGACCCAGTACTTC. Protein product: CASSRDWGAETQYF. The chain joins TRBV12-3 or TRBV12-4 to TRBJ2-5; D could derive from TRBD1 or TRBD2 (6 bases each). V shed 9 bases and J shed 4 bases, with 18 bases lying between them. The CDR3 runs to 14 residues.

The gene calls are TRBV5-1 and TRBJ2-1, with TRBD2 identical over 9 bases. The V gene end was trimmed by 0 bases and the J gene end by 7 bases; junction bases not matched to a gene: 2. The germline gives CDR1 SGHRS, CDR2 YFSETQ. The CDR3 has 14 residues. CDR3 DNA: TGCGCCAGCAGCTTGGGTAGCGGGAGTAATGAGCAGTTCTTC. Protein sequence: CASSLGSGSNEQFF.

The sample holds a few counts of this clonotype. The CDR3 loop is CASSQAQGTTDTQYF. The CDR3 region has the DNA TGCGCCAGCAGCCAGGCACAGGGGACCACAGATACGCAGTATTTT. This chain connects TRBV4-3 to TRBJ2-3; the match to TRBD1 covers 7 bases. The ends lost 3 bases at V and 2 bases at J; junction bases unmatched: 5. The CDR3 consists of 15 residues. Germline CDR1 LGHNA, CDR2 YSLEER.

The chain combines TRBV11-2 with TRBJ1-1, with unresolved D. The CDR3 consists of 15 residues. Germline values: CDR1 SGHAT, CDR2 FQNNGV. V lost 2 bases, J lost 1 base, and 11 bases lay in between. Here the CDR3 reads CASSLRSGGNTEAFF. CDR3 DNA sequence: TGTGCCAGCAGCTTACGTAGCGGCGGGAACACTGAAGCTTTCTTT.

In its sample, this clonotype was seen many times. The chain is built from TRBV6-5 and TRBJ1-5; no definite D call. The V gene lost 3 bases and the J gene lost 5 bases, with 8 bases spanning the gap. The CDR3 totals 13 residues. CDR1 is MNHEY and CDR2 is SVGAGI in the germline V gene. The CDR3 region has the DNA TGTGCCAGCAGTTATGGGCTTGATCAGCCCCAGCATTTT. Translated: CASSYGLDQPQHF.

This clonotype was counted at least ten times. V usage is TRBV7-3 and J usage is TRBJ2-2, with 8 bases that match TRBD1. This CDR3 has 16 amino acids. Unmatched junction bases numbered 5, after V lost 2 bases and J lost 3 bases. Germline V gene lookup returns CDR1 SGHTA and CDR2 FQGTGA. CDR3 residues: CASSLPPGGYTGELFF. As DNA, the CDR3 is TGTGCCAGCAGCTTACCCCCAGGGGGCTACACCGGGGAGCTGTTTTTT. Full variable domain (outside the CDR3, taken from reference TRBV7-3 and TRBJ2-2): GAGVSQTPSNKVTEKGKYVELRCDPISGHTALYWYRQSLGQGPEFLIYFQGTGAADDSGLPNDRFFAVRPEGSVSTLKIQRTERGDSAVYLCASSLPPGGYTGELFFGEGSRLTVL.

This rearrangement joins TRBV12-3 or TRBV12-4 to TRBJ2-3, with TRBD2 matching over 9 bases. The CDR3 loop spans 15 amino acids. V trimming: 5 bases; J trimming: 1 base; junction bases outside the gene matches: 4. CDR3 nucleotides: TGTGCCAGCAGTAGGACTAGCGAGCGCACAGATACGCAGTATTTT. This codes for CASSRTSERTDTQYF.

This clonotype was counted at least ten times. The chain has TRBV5-1 and TRBJ1-3; D ambiguous. Germline CDR1 and CDR2: SGHRS and YFSETQ. The germline V and J ends were trimmed by 3 bases and 4 bases, with 8 bases remaining between them. CDR3 length: 13 residues. The CDR3 DNA is TGCGCCAGCAGCTCCGGCCGCGGAAACACCATATATTTT. Translation gives CASSSGRGNTIYF.

This clonotype was counted ten times or more. The V and J genes are TRBV29-1 and TRBJ2-3; D may match TRBD1 or TRBD2 (6 bases each). The germline V and J ends were trimmed by 2 bases and 5 bases, with 14 bases remaining between them. CDR1 is SQVTM, CDR2 ANQGSEA, per germline. The CDR3 contains 14 residues. The CDR3 is CSVELGGLGDTQYF. CDR3 DNA sequence: TGCAGCGTTGAATTGGGGGGCCTAGGAGATACGCAGTATTTT.